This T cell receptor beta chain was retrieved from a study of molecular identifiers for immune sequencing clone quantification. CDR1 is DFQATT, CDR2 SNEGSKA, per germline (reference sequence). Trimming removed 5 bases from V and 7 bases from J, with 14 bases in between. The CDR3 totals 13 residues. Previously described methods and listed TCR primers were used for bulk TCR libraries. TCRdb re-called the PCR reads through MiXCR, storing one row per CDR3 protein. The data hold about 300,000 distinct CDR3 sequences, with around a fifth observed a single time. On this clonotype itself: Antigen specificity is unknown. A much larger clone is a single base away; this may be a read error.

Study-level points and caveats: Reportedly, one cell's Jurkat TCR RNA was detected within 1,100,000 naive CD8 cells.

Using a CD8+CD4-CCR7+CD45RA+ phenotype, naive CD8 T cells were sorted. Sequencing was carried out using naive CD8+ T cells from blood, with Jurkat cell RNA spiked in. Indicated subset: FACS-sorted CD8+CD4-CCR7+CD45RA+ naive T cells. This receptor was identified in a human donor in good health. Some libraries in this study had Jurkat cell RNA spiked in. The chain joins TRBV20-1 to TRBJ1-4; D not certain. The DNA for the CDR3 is TGCAGTGCTGTACTCCCGGAGGGTGAAAAACTGTTTTTT. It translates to CSAVLPEGEKLFF.